This T cell receptor beta chain was observed in a study of blood T cell repertoires in COVID-19. Study-level information: Researchers got acute and convalescent COVID-19 samples from the United States, Italy and Spain. PBMCs, B-cell-depleted T cells, or T cells provided the cDNA or gDNA that made up the material.

This clone was seen a handful of times. Methods used by the authors: Amplified reference gene primers provided the basis for estimating nucleated cell counts. TCRdb's copy holds only in-frame clones and misses some; the assay was immunoSEQ multiplex PCR. V and J calls and clone size are as listed in that table; D and trimming were resolved from the DNA. The sample holds 100,000 to 120,000 clones, about four fifths seen once. Per the germline V gene, CDR1 is LNHDA and CDR2 is SQIVND (reference sequence). V dropped 3 bases and J dropped 6; count of bases not matched to a gene: 10. The CDR3 has 15 residues.

This sequence originates from a man at least 80 years old with acute or convalescent COVID-19. The V gene is TRBV19, the J gene TRBJ1-1, with TRBD1 identical over 7 bases. The source material was peripheral blood. The CDR3 reads CASSINGGGKAEAFF. CDR3 coding DNA: TGTGCCAGTAGTATCAATGGAGGGGGCAAAGCTGAAGCTTTCTTT.